This T cell receptor beta chain was observed in a study of CD8 T cells in Susac syndrome. The overall study: Clinically active disease was present in five or six of the sequenced Susac syndrome patients. About eight of these patients were in remission. At blood draw, Susac syndrome patients were therapy-naive, on corticosteroids, or on intravenous immunoglobulin alone. Findings and limits, study-wide: Clonal expansion was missing from Susac syndrome CD4+ T cell repertoires.

Concerning this clonotype: The antigen is not known.

V lost 1 base to trimming and J lost 5 bases, with 14 bases between them. This CDR3 has 15 residues. CDR1 is MGHRA and CDR2 is YSYEKL in the germline V gene. RNA was extracted with the RNeasy kit, and a quantity of 0.5 to 1 ug was reverse transcribed using random hexamers. immunoSEQ multiplex PCR amplified TCR beta CDR3 across 54 Vbeta, 13 Jbeta. One entry per CDR3 protein, called by TCRdb with MiXCR from the immunoSEQ multiplex PCR reads. This sample has about 240,000 distinct CDR3 sequences; about 96% occur once, and the top ten carry around 0.1%. The sequenced material came from CD4+ T cells from PBMCs. The chain joins TRBV4-1 to TRBJ2-5; perhaps TRBD1 as D (5 bases). The sequence was collected from a human donor with Susac syndrome. The CDR3 loop is CASSQGGSTGETQYF. The CDR3 nucleotides read TGCGCCAGCAGCCAAGGGGGCTCGACGGGTGAGACCCAGTACTTC.